This T cell receptor beta chain was sequenced in a study of blood T cell repertoires in COVID-19. About the research overall: T cells, B-cell-depleted T cells, or PBMCs provided the cDNA or gDNA that served as material.

Original methodology: Quantification of nucleated cells was approximated via reference gene primer amplification. Clones were sequenced by immunoSEQ multiplex PCR, and TCRdb holds only the in-frame ones, with some missing. V, J and clone size reflect that table, while D and trimming were determined from the DNA. The sample has more than 300,000 clones; roughly 86% are singletons. One Seattle source followed patients from active infection through their disease course. This CDR3 spans 13 amino acids. CDR1 is MDHEN and CDR2 is SYDVKM in the germline V gene. After removal of 4 bases from V and 5 bases from J, the junction contained 3 bases not matched to a gene. This clone turned up a few times. Other nucleotide sequences from this sample produce the same CDR3.

This chain joins TRBV28 and TRBJ2-7, with 9 positions matching TRBD1. The TCR sequence derives from a woman aged 25-40 years with COVID-19, enrolled during active disease. Input material: peripheral blood. The CDR3 DNA follows: TGTGCCAGCAGTTCCCGGGACAGGGACGAGCAGTACTTC. Residues: CASSSRDRDEQYF. The full variable domain, in which reference TRBV28 and TRBJ2-7 provide the parts outside the CDR3, is DVKVTQSSRYLVKRTGEKVFLECVQDMDHENMFWYRQDPGLGLRLIYFSYDVKMKEKGDIPEGYSVSREKKERFSLILESASTNQTSMYLCASSSRDRDEQYFGPGTRLTVT.